The entry below describes one TCR beta chain. The antigen is undetermined. One junction end disagrees with the germline gene, perhaps due to a read error. Distinct nucleotide sequences in the sample also encode this CDR3. A multiplex PCR was run with 60 Vbeta primers and 13 Jbeta primers. Repertoires were generated with immunoSEQ multiplex PCR, while TCRdb's copy carries only in-frame clones and drops some. The sample includes some 100,000 clones, 76% seen only once; the top ten take around 4%. CDR3 size: 14 residues. Germline values: CDR1 SGHTA, CDR2 FQGNSA. This entry comes from a study of cytomegalovirus exposure and HLA in healthy donors. General study points: DRB1 showed the most TCR associations and HLA-C the fewest in a later analysis, as rates varied by HLA locus. In an earlier analysis, in 540 or so donors, most V segments appeared productive either ~90% or ~30% of the time. There were reportedly fewer N-insertions in an Asian-associated ancestry cluster than the roughly 610-donor mean, in a later analysis. In vitro checks showed that three CMV-associated chains really do target CMV antigens.

Sequences were obtained from PBMCs. The source is a man aged 35-49 years in good health and CMV-seronegative. The chain uses TRBV7-2 and TRBJ2-3, with 9 bases fitting TRBD2. CDR3 in amino acids: CASSLGTSTDTQYF. The CDR3 DNA sequence: TGTGCCAGCAGCCTTGGGACTAGCACCGATACGCAGTATTTT.